This is a list of T cell receptor beta chains from one sample in a study of human T cells and chemical hapten exposure. TCRdb reanalysed the RACE reads using MiXCR and keeps one entry per CDR3 protein. The sample yields about 120,000 distinct CDR3 sequences, approximately 14% seen once. The material sequenced was whole blood, taken in connection with sensitization to the hapten diphenylcyclopropenone (DPC). These receptors were obtained from a young man with alopecia areata. Some clones in this sample may be carry-over from other donors' samples. CDR3s leave out the opening cysteine and the closing phenylalanine or tryptophan. Clone size is given for some rows only: seen once, a few or many times, or a class if the clone is expanded.

j_gene | v_gene | len | abundance | CDR3aa
TRBJ1-5 | TRBV7-2 | 13 | . | ASSAGGNSNQPQH
TRBJ2-3 | TRBV29-1 | 11 | many | SVERPLTDTQY
TRBJ2-7 | TRBV12-2 | 10 | few | ASRPPTYEQY
TRBJ2-1 | TRBV7-2 | 13 | many | ASSLWLAGNNEQF
TRBJ2-1 | TRBV6-2/TRBV6-3 | 13 | many | ASKGGDSESNEQF
TRBJ2-5 | TRBV5-1 | 12 | . | ASSDGNPEETQY
TRBJ2-2 | TRBV11-1 | 14 | . | ASSFSSGQGVGELF
TRBJ1-4 | TRBV4-1 | 13 | . | ASSQRTGDPEKLF
TRBJ2-7 | TRBV20-1 | 11 | many | SARARDSYEQY
TRBJ2-5 | TRBV6-5 | 14 | many | ASSYGLDRRDETQY
TRBJ1-5 | TRBV2 | 13 | many | ASSELQGSNQPQH
TRBJ1-5 | TRBV6-2/TRBV6-3 | 10 | few | ASWDRVQPQH
TRBJ2-3 | TRBV21-1 | 15 | few | ASSKDGLAGTTDTQY
TRBJ1-2 | TRBV27 | 13 | . | ASSPLGRTGDHYT
TRBJ2-4 | TRBV20-1 | 12 | . | SAGTVLAKNIQY
TRBJ1-1 | TRBV6-1 | 12 | . | ASSEITRYTEAF
TRBJ2-6 | TRBV7-3 | 16 | few | ASSPPPGQISGANVLT
TRBJ1-1 | TRBV7-9 | 11 | many | ASSRGQNTEAF
TRBJ2-4 | TRBV6-6 | 12 | many | ASSLSLAKNIQY
TRBJ1-4 | TRBV7-2 | 13 | . | ASSLERGIGEKLF
TRBJ2-2 | TRBV7-9 | 11 | . | ASSVQGSGELF
TRBJ2-1 | TRBV3-1 | 12 | . | ASSVGTGGNEQF
TRBJ1-1 | TRBV20-1 | 11 | few | SAFRAVNTEAF
TRBJ1-5 | TRBV2 | 12 | . | ASTMDRGNQPQH
TRBJ1-1 | TRBV3-1 | 10 | . | ASSQGRRKAF
TRBJ1-4 | TRBV7-2 | 12 | few | ASSSGVWDEKLF
TRBJ2-3 | TRBV18 | 12 | . | ASSLSDSTDTQY
TRBJ1-6 | TRBV20-1 | 14 | few | SAARGGSSYNSPLH
TRBJ1-2 | TRBV19 | 10 | . | ASSPLTGNYT
TRBJ2-3 | TRBV27 | 7 | once | AVGATQY
TRBJ1-1 | TRBV9 | 11 | few | ASSAQGATEAF
TRBJ1-3 | TRBV9 | 11 | many | ASSVLVGNTIY